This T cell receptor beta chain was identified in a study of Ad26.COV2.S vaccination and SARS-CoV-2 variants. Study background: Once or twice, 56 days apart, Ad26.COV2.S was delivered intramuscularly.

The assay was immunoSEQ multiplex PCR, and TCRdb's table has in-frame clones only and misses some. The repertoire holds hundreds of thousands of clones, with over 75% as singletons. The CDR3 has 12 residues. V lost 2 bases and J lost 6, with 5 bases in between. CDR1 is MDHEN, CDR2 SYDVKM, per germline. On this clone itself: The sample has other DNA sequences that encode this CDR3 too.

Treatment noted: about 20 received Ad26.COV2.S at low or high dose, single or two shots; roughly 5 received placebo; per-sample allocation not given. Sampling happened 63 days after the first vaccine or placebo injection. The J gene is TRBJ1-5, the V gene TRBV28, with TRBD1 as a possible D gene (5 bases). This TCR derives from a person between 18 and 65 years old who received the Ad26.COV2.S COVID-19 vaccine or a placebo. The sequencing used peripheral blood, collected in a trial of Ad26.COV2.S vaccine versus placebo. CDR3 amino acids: CASSLQGQPQHF. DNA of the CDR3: TGTGCCAGCAGTTTACAGGGTCAGCCCCAGCATTTT.